This TCR beta chain comes out of a study of blood T cell repertoires in COVID-19. Individuals drawn from under 30 US areas were about 18 to 100 years old. Source study methods: How many nucleated cells were present was estimated from reference gene primer amplification. Measured with immunoSEQ multiplex PCR; TCRdb has only the in-frame clones, and not every one. V, J and clone size derive from that table, while D and trimming were established from the DNA sequence. The sample holds 200,000 to 250,000 clones, about nine tenths seen once. The CDR3 has 15 residues. V gave up 0 bases and J gave up 7 bases, with 16 bases separating them. The V gene's germline CDR1 is MNHEY and CDR2 SVGAGI.

The rearrangement uses TRBV6-5 and TRBJ2-7; D perhaps matches TRBD1 (5 bases). This sequence originates from a young man with acute COVID-19. The specimen was PBMCs or T cells enriched from blood (not recorded which). The CDR3 region has the DNA TGTGCCAGCAGTTACTCGAGGCAGGGATTATTGGAGCAGTACTTC. This gives the protein CASSYSRQGLLEQYF.